A single sample is the source of the 13 T cell receptor beta chains below, sequenced in a study of cytomegalovirus exposure and HLA in healthy donors. PCR involved 60 Vbeta and 13 Jbeta primers. The assay was immunoSEQ multiplex PCR, and TCRdb's table has in-frame clones only and misses some. Recorded here are over 100,000 clones; the top ten clones represent around 1.6%. The sequenced sample was PBMCs. The source of these receptors is a man aged 18 to 35 in good health and CMV-seronegative.

V usage is TRBV19 and J usage is TRBJ2-2; unclear D gene. V lost 7 bases and J 7 bases, leaving 16 bases between the germline ends. The CDR3 runs 14 residues. Germline V gene data show CDR1 as LNHDA and CDR2 as SQIVND (reference sequence). The CDR3 bases are TGTGCCAGTAACCCAGCAGGCCTACACGGGGAGCTGTTTTTT. Amino acid sequence: CASNPAGLHGELFF. Complete variable domain (other parts from reference TRBV19 and TRBJ2-2): DGGITQSPKYLFRKEGQNVTLSCEQNLNHDAMYWYRQDPGQGLRLIYYSQIVNDFQKGDIAEGYSVSREKKESFPLTVTSAQKNPTAFYLCASNPAGLHGELFFGEGSRLTVL.

V gene TRBV7-2 combines with J gene TRBJ1-5; no clear D gene. The V gene lost 5 bases and the J gene lost 2 bases, with 16 bases spanning the gap. The germline CDR1 and CDR2 sequences are SGHTA and FQGNSA. The CDR3 is made up of 16 amino acids. The CDR3 DNA follows: TGTGCCAGCAGCCCCCGTGGGAGGGTCGGCAATCAGCCCCAGCATTTT. Translated, it gives CASSPRGRVGNQPQHF.

With regard to this clone: One junction end does not reproduce the germline sequence, and a read error may be involved. Other DNA sequences in this specimen translate into the identical CDR3. DNA for the CDR3: TGTAGCGTTGACCGGGACAGCCTCCTAAGTGAGCAGTTCTTC. Translated: CSVDRDSLLSEQFF. This chain links TRBV29-1 with TRBJ2-1; 7 bases align to TRBD1. CDR1 and CDR2 from the germline V gene are SQVTM and ANQGSEA. The CDR3 is made up of 14 amino acids.

This chain uses TRBV5-6 with TRBJ2-7; 7 bases line up with TRBD1. The CDR3 spans 12 residues. With V trimmed by 7 bases and J by 7 bases, 8 bases remained unmatched. The germline V gene has CDR1 SGHDT and CDR2 YYEEEE. The CDR3 reads CASAEGRGEQYF. The CDR3 region has the DNA TGTGCCAGCGCTGAGGGCAGGGGGGAGCAGTACTTC.

The CDR3 DNA is TGTGCCAGCAGCCCAGTAGGGGAACCGGAAAAACTGTTTTTT. Its protein is CASSPVGEPEKLFF. J is TRBJ1-4 and V is TRBV6-5; D may be TRBD1 (5 bases). V shed 6 bases and J shed 8 bases, with 16 bases lying between them. This CDR3 has 14 residues. The germline V gene has CDR1 MNHEY and CDR2 SVGAGI.

The chain combines TRBV7-3 with TRBJ2-5; 9 bases are shared with TRBD2. Per the germline V gene, CDR1 is SGHTA and CDR2 is FQGTGA. V shed 2 bases, J shed 4 bases, and the junction held 8 bases outside the gene matches. The CDR3 covers 16 residues. CDR3 bases: TGTGCCAGCAGCTTAGGTGCTAGCGGGACTCGAGAGACCCAGTACTTC. It yields the protein CASSLGASGTRETQYF. Full variable domain (rest looked up from reference TRBV7-3 and TRBJ2-5): GAGVSQTPSNKVTEKGKYVELRCDPISGHTALYWYRQSLGQGPEFLIYFQGTGAADDSGLPNDRFFAVRPEGSVSTLKIQRTERGDSAVYLCASSLGASGTRETQYFGPGTRLLVL.

The rearrangement joins TRBV27 to TRBJ2-3; 9 bases map to TRBD2. Losses at the gene ends were 4 bases for V and 0 bases for J; bases not matched to a gene: 2. The CDR3 contains 15 residues. Germline lookup yields CDR1 MNHEY and CDR2 SMNVEV (reference sequence). DNA of the CDR3: TGTGCCAGCAGTTATAGCGGGGGTAGCACAGATACGCAGTATTTT. Protein sequence: CASSYSGGSTDTQYF.

This chain joins TRBV4-2 and TRBJ2-3, with a weak D call TRBD1 (6 bases). The germline V and J ends were trimmed by 3 bases and 2 bases, with 18 bases remaining between them. The CDR3 covers 17 residues. Germline CDR1 is LGHNA and CDR2 is YNFKEQ. The CDR3 DNA reads TGTGCCAGCAGCCATTCAACAGGGCTTTCGCTCACAGATACGCAGTATTTT. Protein product: CASSHSTGLSLTDTQYF.

The chain links TRBV7-2 to TRBJ1-3; 7 bases map to TRBD1. Per germline, CDR1 SGHTA and CDR2 FQGNSA. The CDR3 spans 15 residues. The V gene end was trimmed by 6 bases and the J gene end by 0 bases; junction bases not matched to a gene: 5. Here the CDR3 reads CASSRTGDSGNTIYF. The CDR3 nucleotides are TGTGCCAGCAGTAGAACAGGGGACTCTGGAAACACCATATATTTT.

The chain links TRBV6-6 to TRBJ1-2; D remains ambiguous. V lost 7 bases and J 6 bases, leaving 21 bases between the germline ends. The CDR3 runs to 15 residues. Germline values: CDR1 MNHNY, CDR2 SVGAGI (reference sequence). The CDR3 DNA reads TGTGCCAGCACGACTCTTCTGGCCGCCCCCCATGGCTACACCTTC. It yields the protein CASTTLLAAPHGYTF.

J is TRBJ2-3 and V is TRBV29-1; possible D gene TRBD1, 5 bases. The CDR3 has 12 amino acids. The germline V and J ends were trimmed by 6 bases and 4 bases, with 11 bases remaining between them. The V gene's germline CDR1 is SQVTM and CDR2 ANQGSEA. The CDR3 DNA sequence: TGCAGCGTAGTCAGGGTAGCAGATACGCAGTATTTT. It specifies CSVVRVADTQYF.

This chain joins TRBV18 and TRBJ1-2; D possibly corresponds to TRBD1 (5 bases). V gave up 6 bases and J gave up 4 bases, with 12 bases separating them. The CDR3 sequence is 13 residues long. Per germline, CDR1 KGHSH and CDR2 LQKENI. CDR3 sequence (DNA): TGTGCCAGCTCTTCCGACAGCGCCTATGGCTACACCTTC. Encoded protein: CASSSDSAYGYTF.

The chain employs TRBV6-5 and TRBJ2-7, with D perhaps TRBD2 (6 bases). V lost 7 bases to trimming and J lost 1 base, with 17 bases between them. The germline V gene encodes CDR1 MNHEY and CDR2 SVGAGI. CDR3 size: 15 residues. The CDR3 bases are TGTGCCAGCACCTTTACTAGCAGTAGTTCCTACGAGCAGTACTTC. It specifies CASTFTSSSSYEQYF.